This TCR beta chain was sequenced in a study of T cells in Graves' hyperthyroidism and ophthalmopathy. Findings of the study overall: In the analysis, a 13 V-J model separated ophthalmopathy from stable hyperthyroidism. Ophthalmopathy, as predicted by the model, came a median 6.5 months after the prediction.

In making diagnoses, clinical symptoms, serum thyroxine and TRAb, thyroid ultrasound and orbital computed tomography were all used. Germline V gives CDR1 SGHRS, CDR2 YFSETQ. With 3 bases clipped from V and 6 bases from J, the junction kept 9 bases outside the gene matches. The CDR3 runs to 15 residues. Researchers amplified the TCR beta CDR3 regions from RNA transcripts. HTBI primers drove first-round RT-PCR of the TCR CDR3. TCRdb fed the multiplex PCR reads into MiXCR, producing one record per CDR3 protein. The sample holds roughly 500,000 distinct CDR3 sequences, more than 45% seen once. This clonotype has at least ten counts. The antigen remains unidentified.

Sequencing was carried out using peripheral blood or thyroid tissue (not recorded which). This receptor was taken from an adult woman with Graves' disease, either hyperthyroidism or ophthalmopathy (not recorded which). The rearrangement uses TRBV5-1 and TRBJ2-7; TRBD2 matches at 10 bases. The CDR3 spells CASSSASGSILEQYF. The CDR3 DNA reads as TGCGCCAGCAGCTCCGCTAGCGGGAGCATACTCGAGCAGTACTTC. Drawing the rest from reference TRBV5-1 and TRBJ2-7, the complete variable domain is KAGVTQTPRYLIKTRGQQVTLSCSPISGHRSVSWYQQTPGQGLQFLFEYFSETQRNKGNFPGRFSGRQFSNSRSEMNVSTLELGDSALYLCASSSASGSILEQYFGPGTRLTVT.